This T cell receptor (beta chain) was documented in a study of regulatory T cells in long-lasting Graves disease. General study findings and limits: Those with persistent Graves' had less TCR diversity than newly diagnosed patients. TRBV28, TRBJ1-2 and TRBJ2-5 were favored in persistent disease.

Time point: newly diagnosed GD, antithyroid drugs for less than 3 months. Extracted PBMC RNA gave rise to the TCR library. The patients were drawn from one endocrinology department in Xi'an, China. This clonotype was observed a few times. Its antigen is unknown. Investigators prepared the TCR beta libraries by applying iRepertoire HTBI primers and Arm-PCR of CDR3 regions. Authors' processing steps: Under 75 TRBV and about 15 TRBJ segments were identified across samples. A single record per CDR3 protein comes from TCRdb applying MiXCR to the multiplex PCR reads. The V and J calls, along with clone size, are taken from TCRdb and not from the paper's own processing. The sample contains about 320,000 distinct CDR3 sequences, about 20% of which appear only once. The germline V gene has CDR1 MNHEY and CDR2 SVGEGT. V lost 2 bases and J lost 7, with 23 bases in between. This CDR3 is 17 amino acids long.

The source of this sequence is a female donor with Graves disease. The material sequenced was peripheral blood mononuclear cells (PBMCs), taken at new diagnosis, from a patient treated with antithyroid drugs. V and J are TRBV6-2 or TRBV6-3 and TRBJ1-2, with no clear D. The CDR3 DNA is TGTGCCAGCAGTTACGGGTCTTTCACAACTAATAACCCTGGCTACACCTTC. It specifies CASSYGSFTTNNPGYTF.